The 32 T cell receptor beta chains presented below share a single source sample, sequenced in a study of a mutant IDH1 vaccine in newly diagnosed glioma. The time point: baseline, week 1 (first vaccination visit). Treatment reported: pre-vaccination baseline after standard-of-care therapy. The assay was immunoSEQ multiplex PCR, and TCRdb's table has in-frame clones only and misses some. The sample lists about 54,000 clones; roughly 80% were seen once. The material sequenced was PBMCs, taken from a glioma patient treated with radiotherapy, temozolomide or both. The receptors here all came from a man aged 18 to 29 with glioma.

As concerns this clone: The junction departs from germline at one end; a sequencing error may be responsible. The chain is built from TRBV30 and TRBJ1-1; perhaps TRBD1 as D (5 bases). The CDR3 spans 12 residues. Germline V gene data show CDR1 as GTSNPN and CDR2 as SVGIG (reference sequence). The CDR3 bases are TGTGCCTGGAGTGCAGGGAACGCTGAAGCTTTCTTT. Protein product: CAWSAGNAEAFF.

The CDR3 DNA reads as TGTGCCAGCAGGACTAGCTCCTACGAGCAGTACTTC. The encoded protein is CASRTSSYEQYF. The chain links TRBV27 to TRBJ2-7, with D possibly matching TRBD2 (6 bases). Germline CDR1 reads MNHEY; CDR2 reads SMNVEV (reference sequence). CDR3 length equals 12 residues. Trimming pared 6 bases from V and 0 bases from J, leaving 6 bases between.

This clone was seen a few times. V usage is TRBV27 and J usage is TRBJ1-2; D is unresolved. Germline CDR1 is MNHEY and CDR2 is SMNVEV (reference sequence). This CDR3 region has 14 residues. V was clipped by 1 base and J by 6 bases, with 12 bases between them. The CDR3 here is CASSLYAGSDGYTF. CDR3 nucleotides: TGTGCCAGCAGTTTATATGCAGGTTCAGATGGCTACACCTTC.

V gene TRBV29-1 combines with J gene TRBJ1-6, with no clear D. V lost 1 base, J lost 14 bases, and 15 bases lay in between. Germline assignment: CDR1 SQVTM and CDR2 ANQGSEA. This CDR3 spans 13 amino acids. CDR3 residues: CSVEGPDGRTLHF. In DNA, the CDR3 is TGCAGCGTTGAAGGGCCCGACGGCCGCACCCTCCACTTT.

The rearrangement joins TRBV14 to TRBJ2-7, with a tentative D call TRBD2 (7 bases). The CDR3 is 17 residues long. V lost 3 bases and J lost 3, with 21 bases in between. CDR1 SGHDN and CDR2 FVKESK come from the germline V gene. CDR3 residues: CASSQVAGASGFYEQYF. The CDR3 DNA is TGTGCCAGCAGCCAGGTTGCGGGGGCTAGCGGATTCTACGAGCAGTACTTC.

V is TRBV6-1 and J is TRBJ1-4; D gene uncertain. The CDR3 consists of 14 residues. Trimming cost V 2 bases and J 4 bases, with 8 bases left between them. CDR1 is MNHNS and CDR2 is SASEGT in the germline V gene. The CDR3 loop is CASSEYRFNEKLFF. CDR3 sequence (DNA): TGTGCCAGCAGTGAATATAGGTTTAATGAAAAACTGTTTTTT.

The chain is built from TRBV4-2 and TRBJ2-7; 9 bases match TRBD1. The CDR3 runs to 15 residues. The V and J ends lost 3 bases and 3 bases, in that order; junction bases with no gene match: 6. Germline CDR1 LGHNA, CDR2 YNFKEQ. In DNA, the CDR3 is TGTGCCAGCAGCCAGGACAGGGGACTAAACTACGAGCAGTACTTC. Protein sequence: CASSQDRGLNYEQYF.

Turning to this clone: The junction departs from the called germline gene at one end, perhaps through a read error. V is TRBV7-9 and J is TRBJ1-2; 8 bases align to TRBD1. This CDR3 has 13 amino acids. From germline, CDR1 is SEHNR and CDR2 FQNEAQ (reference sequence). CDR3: CASSLGTGIFFAF. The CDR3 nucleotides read TGTGCCAGCAGCTTAGGGACAGGGATTTTCTTTGCCTTC.

Written as DNA, the CDR3 is TGCAGCGTGTCCGGGACTAGCGGGAGGGCCACTCTTGACGAGCAGTACTTC. This codes for CSVSGTSGRATLDEQYF. The rearrangement uses TRBV29-1 and TRBJ2-7; 16 bases are shared with TRBD2. V lost 6 bases and J lost 5; bases outside the gene matches: 13. From germline, CDR1 is SQVTM and CDR2 ANQGSEA. The CDR3 has 17 amino acids.

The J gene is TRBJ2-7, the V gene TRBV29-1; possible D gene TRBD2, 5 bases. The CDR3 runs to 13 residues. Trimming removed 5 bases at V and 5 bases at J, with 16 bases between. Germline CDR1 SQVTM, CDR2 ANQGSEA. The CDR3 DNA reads TGCAGCGTTCCCGGACCGGGGATCCACGAGCAGTACTTC. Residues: CSVPGPGIHEQYF.

The CDR3 protein is CARSSSPDREGFYEQYF. The CDR3 nucleotides are TGTGCCAGAAGCTCCTCGCCGGATAGGGAGGGATTCTACGAGCAGTACTTC. V usage is TRBV5-3 and J usage is TRBJ2-7; 7 positions match TRBD2. TRBV5-3 is assigned to the ORF class and has an uncertain function. The CDR3 length is 17 residues. J lost 3 bases, V lost 3 bases, and 15 bases had no gene match.

The CDR3 DNA is TGTGCCAGTAGGATCGGGGGTACTGAAGCTTTCTTT. Amino acid sequence: CASRIGGTEAFF. The V gene is TRBV19, the J gene TRBJ1-1; D is perhaps TRBD1 (5 bases). Looked up from germline, CDR1 is LNHDA and CDR2 is SQIVND (reference sequence). Trimming took off 6 bases at V and 5 bases at J, with 10 bases between the two ends. This CDR3 has 12 amino acids.

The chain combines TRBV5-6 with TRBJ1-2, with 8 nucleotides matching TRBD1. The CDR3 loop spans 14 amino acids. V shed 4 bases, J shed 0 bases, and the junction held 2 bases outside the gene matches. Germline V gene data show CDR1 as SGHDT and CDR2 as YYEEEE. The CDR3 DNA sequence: TGTGCCAGCAGCACGGGACAGGCTAACTATGGCTACACCTTC. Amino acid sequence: CASSTGQANYGYTF.

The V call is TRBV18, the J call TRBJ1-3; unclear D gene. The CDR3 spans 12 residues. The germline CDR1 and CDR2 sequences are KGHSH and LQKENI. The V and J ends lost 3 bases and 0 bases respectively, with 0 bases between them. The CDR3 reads CASSPSGNTIYF. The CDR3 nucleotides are TGTGCCAGCTCACCCTCTGGAAACACCATATATTTT.

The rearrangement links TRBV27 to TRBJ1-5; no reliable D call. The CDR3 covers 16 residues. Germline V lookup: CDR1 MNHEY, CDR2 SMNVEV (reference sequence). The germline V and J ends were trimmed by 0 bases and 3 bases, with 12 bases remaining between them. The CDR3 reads CASSLSSPSINQPQHF. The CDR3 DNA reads TGTGCCAGCAGTTTATCGTCCCCGTCCATCAATCAGCCCCAGCATTTT.

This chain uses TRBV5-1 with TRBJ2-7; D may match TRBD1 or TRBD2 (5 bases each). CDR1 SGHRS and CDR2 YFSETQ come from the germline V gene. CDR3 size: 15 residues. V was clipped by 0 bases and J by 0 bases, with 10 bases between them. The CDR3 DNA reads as TGCGCCAGCAGCTTGGAGGCAGGGAGCTCCTACGAGCAGTACTTC. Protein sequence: CASSLEAGSSYEQYF.

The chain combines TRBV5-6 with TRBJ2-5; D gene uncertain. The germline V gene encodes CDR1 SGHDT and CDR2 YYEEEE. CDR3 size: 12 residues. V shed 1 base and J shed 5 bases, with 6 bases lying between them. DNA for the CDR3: TGTGCCAGCAGCTTGTCCCGGGAGACCCAGTACTTC. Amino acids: CASSLSRETQYF.

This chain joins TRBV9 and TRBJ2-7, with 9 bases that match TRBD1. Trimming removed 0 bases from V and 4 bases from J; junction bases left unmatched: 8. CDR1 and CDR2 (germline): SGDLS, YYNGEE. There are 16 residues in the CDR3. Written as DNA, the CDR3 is TGTGCCAGCAGCGTAGATGGGGGACAGGGTTGGTACGAGCAGTACTTC. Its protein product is CASSVDGGQGWYEQYF.

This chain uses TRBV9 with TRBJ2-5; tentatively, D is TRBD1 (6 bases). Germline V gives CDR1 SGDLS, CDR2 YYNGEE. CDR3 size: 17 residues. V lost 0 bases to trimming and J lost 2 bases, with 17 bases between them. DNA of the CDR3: TGTGCCAGCAGCGTAGGGGGTAGAACAGGGTCACAAGAGACCCAGTACTTC. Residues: CASSVGGRTGSQETQYF.

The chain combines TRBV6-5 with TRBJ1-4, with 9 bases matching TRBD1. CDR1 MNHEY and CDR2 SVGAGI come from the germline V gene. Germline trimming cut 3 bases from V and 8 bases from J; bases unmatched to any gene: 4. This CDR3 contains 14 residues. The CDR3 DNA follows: TGTGCCAGCAGTTATGGGACAGGGTCGGAAAAACTGTTTTTT. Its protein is CASSYGTGSEKLFF.

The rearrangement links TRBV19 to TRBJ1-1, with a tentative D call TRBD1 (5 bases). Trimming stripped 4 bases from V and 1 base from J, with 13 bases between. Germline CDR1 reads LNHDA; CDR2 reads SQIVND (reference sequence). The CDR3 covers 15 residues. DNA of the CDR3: TGTGCCAGTAGTAAGGACCGCAGGGAGAACACTGAAGCTTTCTTT. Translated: CASSKDRRENTEAFF.

DNA for the CDR3: TGTGCCAGCAGCAAAGGAGGGGGTCGGTACACTGAAGCTTTCTTT. Translation gives CASSKGGGRYTEAFF. This sequence joins TRBV9 and TRBJ1-1; D might be TRBD1 (6 bases). Germline V CDR1 and CDR2: SGDLS, YYNGEE. CDR3 length: 15 residues. V gave up 4 bases and J gave up 3 bases, with 16 bases separating them.

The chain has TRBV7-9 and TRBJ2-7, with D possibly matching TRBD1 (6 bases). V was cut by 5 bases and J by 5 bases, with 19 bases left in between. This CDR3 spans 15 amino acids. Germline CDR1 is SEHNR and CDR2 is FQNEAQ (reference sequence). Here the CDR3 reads CASSELRGTVDEQYF. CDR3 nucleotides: TGTGCCAGCAGCGAGCTTAGGGGGACGGTGGACGAGCAGTACTTC.

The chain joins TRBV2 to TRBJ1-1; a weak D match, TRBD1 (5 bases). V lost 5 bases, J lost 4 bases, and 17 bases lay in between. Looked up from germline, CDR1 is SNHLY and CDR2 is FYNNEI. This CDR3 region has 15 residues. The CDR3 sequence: CASSPYRRRGTEAFF. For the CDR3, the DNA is TGTGCCAGCAGTCCCTACAGGCGGCGTGGCACTGAAGCTTTCTTT.

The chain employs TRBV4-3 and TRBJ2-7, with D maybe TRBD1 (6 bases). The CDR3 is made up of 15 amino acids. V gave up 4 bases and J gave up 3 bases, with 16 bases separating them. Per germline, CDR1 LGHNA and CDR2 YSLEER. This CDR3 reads CASSLSKTGIYEQYF. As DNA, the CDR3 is TGCGCCAGCAGCCTCTCAAAGACAGGTATCTACGAGCAGTACTTC.

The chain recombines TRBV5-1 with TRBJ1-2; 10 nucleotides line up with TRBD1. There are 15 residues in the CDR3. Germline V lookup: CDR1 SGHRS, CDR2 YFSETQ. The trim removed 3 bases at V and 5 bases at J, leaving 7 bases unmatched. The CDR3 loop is CASSSRQGAGYGYTF. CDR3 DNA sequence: TGCGCCAGCAGCTCCAGACAGGGGGCTGGGTATGGCTACACCTTC.

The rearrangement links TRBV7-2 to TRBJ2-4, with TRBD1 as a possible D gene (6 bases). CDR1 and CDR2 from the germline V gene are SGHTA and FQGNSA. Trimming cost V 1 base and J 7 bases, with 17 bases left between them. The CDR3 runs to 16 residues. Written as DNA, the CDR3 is TGTGCCAGCAGCTTAGGAACAACAGGGCAGGGGAACATTCAGTACTTC. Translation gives CASSLGTTGQGNIQYF.

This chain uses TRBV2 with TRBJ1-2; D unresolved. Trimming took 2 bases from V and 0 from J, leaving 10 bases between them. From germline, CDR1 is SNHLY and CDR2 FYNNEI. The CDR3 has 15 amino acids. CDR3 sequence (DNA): TGTGCCAGCAGTGAAAGCGGTTTACCTAACTATGGCTACACCTTC. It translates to CASSESGLPNYGYTF.

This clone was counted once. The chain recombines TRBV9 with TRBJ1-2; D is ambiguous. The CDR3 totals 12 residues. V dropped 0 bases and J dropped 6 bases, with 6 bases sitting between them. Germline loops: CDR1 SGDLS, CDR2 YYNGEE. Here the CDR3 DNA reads TGTGCCAGCAGCGTAGGGACTGATGGCTACACCTTC. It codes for CASSVGTDGYTF.

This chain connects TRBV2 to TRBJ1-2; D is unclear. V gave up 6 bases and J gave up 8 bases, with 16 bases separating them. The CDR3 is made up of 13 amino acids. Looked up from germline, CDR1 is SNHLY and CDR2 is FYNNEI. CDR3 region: CASREDLFGGYTF. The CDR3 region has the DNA TGTGCCAGCAGAGAGGACCTCTTCGGCGGCTACACCTTC.

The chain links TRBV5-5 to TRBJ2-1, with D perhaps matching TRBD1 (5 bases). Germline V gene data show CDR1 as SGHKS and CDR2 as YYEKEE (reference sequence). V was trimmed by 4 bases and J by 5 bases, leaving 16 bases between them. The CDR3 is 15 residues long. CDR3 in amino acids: CASSLQGPPHNEQFF. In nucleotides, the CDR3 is TGTGCCAGCAGCCTGCAGGGTCCTCCCCACAATGAGCAGTTCTTC.

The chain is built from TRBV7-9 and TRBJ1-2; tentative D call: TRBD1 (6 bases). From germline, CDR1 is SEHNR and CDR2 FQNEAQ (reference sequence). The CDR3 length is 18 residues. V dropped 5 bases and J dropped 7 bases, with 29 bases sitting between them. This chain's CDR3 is CASSRWGTNPQGFSGYTF. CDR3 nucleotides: TGTGCCAGCAGCCGATGGGGAACTAACCCACAGGGTTTTAGTGGCTACACCTTC. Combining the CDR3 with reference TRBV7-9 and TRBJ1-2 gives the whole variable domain DTGVSQNPRHKITKRGQNVTFRCDPISEHNRLYWYRQTLGQGPEFLTYFQNEAQLEKSRLLSDRFSAERPKGSFSTLEIQRTEQGDSAMYLCASSRWGTNPQGFSGYTFGSGTRLTVV.